This TCR beta chain was sequenced in a study of blood T cell repertoires in COVID-19. Across the study: Samples came from the United States, Italy and Spain, spanning acute and convalescent COVID-19. Sample material is recorded as cDNA or gDNA derived from T cells, B-cell-depleted T cells, or PBMCs.

Original processing methods: Reference gene primer amplification yielded estimated nucleated cell counts. Clones were sequenced by immunoSEQ multiplex PCR, and TCRdb holds only the in-frame ones, with some missing. V and J calls and clone size are copied from that table; D and trimming were computed from the DNA. The table has fewer than 85,000 clones, roughly 80% seen once. The CDR3 loop spans 15 amino acids. Germline V gene data show CDR1 as MNHEY and CDR2 as SVGEGT. The V gene end was trimmed by 4 bases and the J gene end by 1 base; junction bases not matched to a gene: 7. This clonotype originated in an elderly woman with active or convalescent COVID-19. The chain is built from TRBV6-2 or TRBV6-3 and TRBJ2-7; TRBD1 agrees at 7 bases. Material for sequencing was peripheral blood. CDR3 bases: TGTGCCAGCAGTTGGAGACAGGGCGGGTCCTACGAGCAGTACTTC. As protein: CASSWRQGGSYEQYF.